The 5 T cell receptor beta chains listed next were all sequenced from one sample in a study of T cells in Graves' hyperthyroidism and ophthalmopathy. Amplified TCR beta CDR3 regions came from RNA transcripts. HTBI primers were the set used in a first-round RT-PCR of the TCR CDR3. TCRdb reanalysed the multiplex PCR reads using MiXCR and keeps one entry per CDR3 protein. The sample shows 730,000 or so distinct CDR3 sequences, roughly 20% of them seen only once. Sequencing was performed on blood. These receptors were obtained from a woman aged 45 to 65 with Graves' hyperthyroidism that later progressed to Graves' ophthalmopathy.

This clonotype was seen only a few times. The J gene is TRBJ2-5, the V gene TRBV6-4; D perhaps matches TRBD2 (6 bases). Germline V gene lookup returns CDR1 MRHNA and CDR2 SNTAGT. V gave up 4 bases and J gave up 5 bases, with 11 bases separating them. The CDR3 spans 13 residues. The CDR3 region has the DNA TGTGCCAGCAGTGTAAGACGGGGGGAGACCCAGTACTTC. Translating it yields CASSVRRGETQYF.

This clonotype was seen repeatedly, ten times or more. The DNA for the CDR3 is TGTGCCAGCAGAGGCAATTCACCCCTCCACTTT. Translated, it gives CASRGNSPLHF. The V gene is TRBV12-3 or TRBV12-4, the J gene TRBJ1-6; D ambiguous. The germline V and J ends were trimmed by 6 bases and 7 bases, with 4 bases remaining between them. This CDR3 spans 11 amino acids.

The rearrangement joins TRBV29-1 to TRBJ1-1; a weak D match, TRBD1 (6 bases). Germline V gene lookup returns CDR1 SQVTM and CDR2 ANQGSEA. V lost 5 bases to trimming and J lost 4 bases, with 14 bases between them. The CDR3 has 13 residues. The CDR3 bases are TGCAGCGTTAGCTCAGGGGCTGGCACTGAAGCTTTCTTT. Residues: CSVSSGAGTEAFF.

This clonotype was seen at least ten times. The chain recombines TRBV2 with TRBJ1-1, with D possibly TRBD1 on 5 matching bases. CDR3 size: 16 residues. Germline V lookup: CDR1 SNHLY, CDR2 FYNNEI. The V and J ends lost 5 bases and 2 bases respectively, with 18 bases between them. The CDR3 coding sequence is TGTGCCAGCAGTCGGTCAGGGTCCCCCGTAAACACTGAAGCTTTCTTT. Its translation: CASSRSGSPVNTEAFF.

The CDR3 coding sequence is TGTGCCAGCAGCTTAGTTGGCAGGGGAGAAAACCAGTACTTC. Translating gives CASSLVGRGENQYF. The rearrangement joins TRBV7-9 to TRBJ2-5; possible D gene TRBD1, 6 bases. The CDR3 loop spans 14 amino acids. Trimming cost V 1 base and J 10 bases, with 16 bases left between them. Germline CDR1 and CDR2: SEHNR and FQNEAQ (reference sequence).